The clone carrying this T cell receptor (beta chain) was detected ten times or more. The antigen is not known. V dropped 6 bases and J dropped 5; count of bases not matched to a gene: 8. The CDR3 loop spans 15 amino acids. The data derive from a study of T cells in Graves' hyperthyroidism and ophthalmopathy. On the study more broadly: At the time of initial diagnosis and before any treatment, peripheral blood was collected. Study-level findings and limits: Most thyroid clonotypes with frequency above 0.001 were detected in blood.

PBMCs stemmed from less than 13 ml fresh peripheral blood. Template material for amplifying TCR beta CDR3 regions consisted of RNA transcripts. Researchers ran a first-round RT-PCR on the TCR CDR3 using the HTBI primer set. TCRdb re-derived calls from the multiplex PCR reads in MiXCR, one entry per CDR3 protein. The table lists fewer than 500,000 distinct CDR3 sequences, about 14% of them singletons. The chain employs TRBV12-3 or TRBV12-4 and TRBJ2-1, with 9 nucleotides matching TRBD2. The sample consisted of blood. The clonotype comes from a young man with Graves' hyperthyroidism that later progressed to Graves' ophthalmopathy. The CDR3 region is CASSLLAGGNNEQFF. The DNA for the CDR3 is TGTGCCAGCAGCTTACTTGCGGGGGGGAACAATGAGCAGTTCTTC.